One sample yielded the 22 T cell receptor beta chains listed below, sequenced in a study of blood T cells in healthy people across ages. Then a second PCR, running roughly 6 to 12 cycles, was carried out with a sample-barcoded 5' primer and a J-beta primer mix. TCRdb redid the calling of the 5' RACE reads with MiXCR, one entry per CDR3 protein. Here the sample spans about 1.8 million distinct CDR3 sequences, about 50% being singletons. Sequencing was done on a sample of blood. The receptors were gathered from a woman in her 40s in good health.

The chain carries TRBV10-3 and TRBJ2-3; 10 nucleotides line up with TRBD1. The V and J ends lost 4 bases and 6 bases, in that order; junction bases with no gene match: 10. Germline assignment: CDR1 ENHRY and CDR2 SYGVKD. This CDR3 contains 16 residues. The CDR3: CAISAVTGGAGDTQYF. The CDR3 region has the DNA TGTGCCATCAGTGCCGTGACAGGGGGCGCCGGTGATACGCAGTATTTT.

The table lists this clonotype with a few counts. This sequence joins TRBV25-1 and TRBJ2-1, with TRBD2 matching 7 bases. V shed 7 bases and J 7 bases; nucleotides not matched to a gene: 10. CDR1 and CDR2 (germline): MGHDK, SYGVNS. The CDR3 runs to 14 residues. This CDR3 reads CASMKAGPLNEQFF. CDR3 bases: TGTGCCAGCATGAAAGCGGGGCCCCTAAATGAGCAGTTCTTC.

CDR3 amino acids: CASSQGQPMGQYF. The CDR3 region has the DNA TGTGCCAGCAGCCAAGGACAGCCTATGGGCCAGTACTTC. The V gene is TRBV7-9, the J gene TRBJ2-4; D is possibly TRBD1 (6 bases). Germline V gene sequence: CDR1 SEHNR, CDR2 FQNEAQ (reference sequence). The CDR3 runs to 13 residues. V lost 5 bases and J lost 13, with 18 bases in between. The full variable domain, completed using reference TRBV7-9 and TRBJ2-4, is DTGVSQNPRHKITKRGQNVTFRCDPISEHNRLYWYRQTLGQGPEFLTYFQNEAQLEKSRLLSDRFSAERPKGSFSTLEIQRTEQGDSAMYLCASSQGQPMGQYFGAGTRLSVL.

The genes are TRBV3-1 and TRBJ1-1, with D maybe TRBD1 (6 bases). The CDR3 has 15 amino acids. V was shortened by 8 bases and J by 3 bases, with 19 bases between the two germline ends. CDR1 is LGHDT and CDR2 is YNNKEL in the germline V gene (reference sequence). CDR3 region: CASRDTQGVYTEAFF. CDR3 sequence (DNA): TGTGCCAGCCGGGACACCCAAGGGGTCTACACTGAAGCTTTCTTT.

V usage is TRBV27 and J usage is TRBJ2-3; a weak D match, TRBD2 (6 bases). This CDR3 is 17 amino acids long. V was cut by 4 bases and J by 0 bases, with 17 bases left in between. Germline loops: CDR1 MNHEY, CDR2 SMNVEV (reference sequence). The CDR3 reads CASSSARGESSTDTQYF. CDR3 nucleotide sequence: TGTGCCAGCAGTTCCGCCCGCGGGGAGAGTAGCACAGATACGCAGTATTTT.

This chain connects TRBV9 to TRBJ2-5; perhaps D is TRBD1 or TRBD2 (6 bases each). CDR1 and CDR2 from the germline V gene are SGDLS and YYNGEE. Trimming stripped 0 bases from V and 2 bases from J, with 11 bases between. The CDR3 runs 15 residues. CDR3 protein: CASSVDTGTQETQYF. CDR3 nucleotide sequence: TGTGCCAGCAGCGTAGATACAGGGACTCAAGAGACCCAGTACTTC.

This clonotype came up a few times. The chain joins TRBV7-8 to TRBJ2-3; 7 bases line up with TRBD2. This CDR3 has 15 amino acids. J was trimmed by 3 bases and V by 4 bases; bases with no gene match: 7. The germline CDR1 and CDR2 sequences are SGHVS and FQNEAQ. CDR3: CASSWRAGNTDTQYF. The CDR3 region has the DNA TGTGCCAGCAGCTGGAGAGCGGGGAATACAGATACGCAGTATTTT. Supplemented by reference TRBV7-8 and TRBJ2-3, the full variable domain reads GAGVSQSPRYKVAKRGQDVALRCDPISGHVSLFWYQQALGQGPEFLTYFQNEAQLDKSGLPSDRFFAERPEGSVSTLKIQRTQQEDSAVYLCASSWRAGNTDTQYFGPGTRLTVL.

Here the CDR3 reads CASRVTGIGYDGYTF. The CDR3 DNA reads as TGCGCCAGCAGAGTTACAGGGATCGGTTATGATGGCTACACCTTC. The chain has TRBV5-1 and TRBJ1-2; tentatively, D is TRBD1 (6 bases). CDR1 and CDR2 from the germline V gene are SGHRS and YFSETQ. The CDR3 is 15 residues long. V was cut by 5 bases and J by 6 bases, with 20 bases left in between.

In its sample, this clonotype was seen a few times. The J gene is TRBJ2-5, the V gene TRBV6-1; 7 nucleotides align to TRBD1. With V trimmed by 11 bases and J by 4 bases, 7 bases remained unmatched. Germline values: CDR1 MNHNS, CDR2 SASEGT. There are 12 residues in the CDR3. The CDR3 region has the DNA TGTGCCGTCCAGGGGGTCCCAGAGACCCAGTACTTC. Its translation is CAVQGVPETQYF.

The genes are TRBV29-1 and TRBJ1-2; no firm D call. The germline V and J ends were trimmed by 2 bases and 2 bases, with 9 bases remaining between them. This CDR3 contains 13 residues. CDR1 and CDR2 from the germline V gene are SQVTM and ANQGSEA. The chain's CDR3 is CSVESGLNYGYTF. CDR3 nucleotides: TGCAGCGTTGAATCCGGTCTAAACTATGGCTACACCTTC.

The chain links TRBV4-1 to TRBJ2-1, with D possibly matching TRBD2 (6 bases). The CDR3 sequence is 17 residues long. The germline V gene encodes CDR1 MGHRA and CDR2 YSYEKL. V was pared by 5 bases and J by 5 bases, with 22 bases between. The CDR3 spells CASSFHPGRRDNNEQFF. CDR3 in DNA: TGCGCCAGCAGCTTCCACCCGGGACGGCGGGATAACAATGAGCAGTTCTTC.

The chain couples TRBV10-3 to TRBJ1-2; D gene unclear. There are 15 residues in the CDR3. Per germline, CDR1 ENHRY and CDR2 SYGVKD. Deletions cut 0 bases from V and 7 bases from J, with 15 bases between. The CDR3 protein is CAISESFLTPLGYTF. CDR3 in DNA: TGTGCCATCAGTGAGTCGTTTTTGACACCTCTTGGCTACACCTTC.

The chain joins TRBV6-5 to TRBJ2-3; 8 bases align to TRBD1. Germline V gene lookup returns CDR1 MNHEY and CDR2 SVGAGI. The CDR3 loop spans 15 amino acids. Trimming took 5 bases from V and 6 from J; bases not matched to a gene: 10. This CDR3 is CASSTRTGNWDTQYF. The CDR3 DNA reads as TGTGCCAGCAGTACTCGGACAGGGAATTGGGATACGCAGTATTTT.

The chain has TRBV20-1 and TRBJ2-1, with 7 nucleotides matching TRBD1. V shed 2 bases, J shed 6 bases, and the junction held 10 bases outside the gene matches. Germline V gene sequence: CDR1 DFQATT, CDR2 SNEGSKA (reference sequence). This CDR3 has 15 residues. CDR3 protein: CSARNRDRSFNEQFF. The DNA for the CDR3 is TGCAGTGCTAGAAACCGGGACAGAAGTTTCAATGAGCAGTTCTTC.

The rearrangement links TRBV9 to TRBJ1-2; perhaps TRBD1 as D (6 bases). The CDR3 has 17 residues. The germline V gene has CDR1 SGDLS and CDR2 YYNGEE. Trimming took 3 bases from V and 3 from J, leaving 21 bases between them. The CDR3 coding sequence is TGTGCCAGCAGCGGGGGGACATACGAGTCGAATTACTATGGCTACACCTTC. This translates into CASSGGTYESNYYGYTF.

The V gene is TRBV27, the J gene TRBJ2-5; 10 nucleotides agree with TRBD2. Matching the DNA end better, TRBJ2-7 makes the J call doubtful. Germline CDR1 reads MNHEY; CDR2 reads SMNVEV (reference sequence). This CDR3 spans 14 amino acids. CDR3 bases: TGTGCCAGCAGTTTAAATAGCGGGGGGTGCGAGCAGTACTTC. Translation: CASSLNSGGCEQYF.

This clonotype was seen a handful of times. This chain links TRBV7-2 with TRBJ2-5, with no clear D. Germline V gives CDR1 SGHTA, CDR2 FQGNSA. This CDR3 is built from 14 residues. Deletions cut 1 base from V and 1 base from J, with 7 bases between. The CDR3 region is CASSLGVPQETQYF. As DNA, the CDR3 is TGTGCCAGCAGCTTAGGAGTGCCCCAAGAGACCCAGTACTTC.

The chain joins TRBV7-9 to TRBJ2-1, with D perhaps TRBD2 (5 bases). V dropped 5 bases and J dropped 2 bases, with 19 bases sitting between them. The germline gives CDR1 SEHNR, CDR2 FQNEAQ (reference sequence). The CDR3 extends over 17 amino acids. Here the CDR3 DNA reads TGTGCCAGCAGCACCCGTCTACTACTCGGGACCTACAATGAGCAGTTCTTC. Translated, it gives CASSTRLLLGTYNEQFF.

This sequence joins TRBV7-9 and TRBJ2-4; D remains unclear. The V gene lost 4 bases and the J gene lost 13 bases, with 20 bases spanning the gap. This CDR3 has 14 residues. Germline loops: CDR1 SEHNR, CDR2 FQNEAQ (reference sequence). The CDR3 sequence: CASSSGLGFREQYF. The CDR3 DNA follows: TGTGCCAGCAGCTCCGGATTGGGCTTTAGAGAGCAGTACTTC.

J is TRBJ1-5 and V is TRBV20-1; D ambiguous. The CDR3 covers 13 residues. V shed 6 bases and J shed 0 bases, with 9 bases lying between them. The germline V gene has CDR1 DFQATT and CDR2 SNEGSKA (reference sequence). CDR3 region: CSAWHLSNQPQHF. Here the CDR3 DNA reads TGCAGTGCGTGGCACCTTAGCAATCAGCCCCAGCATTTT.

Here the CDR3 DNA reads TGTGCCAGCAGGCAAAACTTGGGACTAGCGGGGGGGCGGAACTACAATGAGCAGTTCTTC. This gives the protein CASRQNLGLAGGRNYNEQFF. V and J are TRBV2 and TRBJ2-1; TRBD2 matches 16 bases. The CDR3 has 20 residues. In germline, CDR1 is SNHLY, CDR2 FYNNEI. After removal of 6 bases from V and 3 bases from J, the junction contained 14 bases not matched to a gene.

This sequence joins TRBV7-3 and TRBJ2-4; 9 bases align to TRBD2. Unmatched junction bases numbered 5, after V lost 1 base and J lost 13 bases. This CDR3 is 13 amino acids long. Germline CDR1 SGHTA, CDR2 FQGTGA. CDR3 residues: CASSLNAGGSQYF. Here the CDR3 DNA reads TGTGCCAGCAGCTTAAACGCGGGAGGGTCCCAGTACTTC.